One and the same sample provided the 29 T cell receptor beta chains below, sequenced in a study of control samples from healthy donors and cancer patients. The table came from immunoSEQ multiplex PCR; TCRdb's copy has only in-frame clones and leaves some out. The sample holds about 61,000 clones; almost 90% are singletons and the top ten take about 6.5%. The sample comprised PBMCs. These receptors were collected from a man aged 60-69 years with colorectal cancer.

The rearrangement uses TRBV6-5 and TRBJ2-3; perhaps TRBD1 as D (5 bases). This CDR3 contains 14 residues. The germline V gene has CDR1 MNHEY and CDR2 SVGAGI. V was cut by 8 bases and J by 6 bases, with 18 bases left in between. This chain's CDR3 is CASRAQGSTDTQYF. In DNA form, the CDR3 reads TGTGCCAGCCGCGCCCAGGGTTCTACGGATACGCAGTATTTT.

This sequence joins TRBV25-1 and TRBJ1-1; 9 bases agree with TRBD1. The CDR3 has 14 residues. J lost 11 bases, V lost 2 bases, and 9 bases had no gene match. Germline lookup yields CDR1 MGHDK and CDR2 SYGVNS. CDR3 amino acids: CASSEGGDRVIAFF. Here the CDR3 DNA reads TGTGCCAGCAGTGAAGGGGGGGACAGGGTTATTGCTTTCTTT.

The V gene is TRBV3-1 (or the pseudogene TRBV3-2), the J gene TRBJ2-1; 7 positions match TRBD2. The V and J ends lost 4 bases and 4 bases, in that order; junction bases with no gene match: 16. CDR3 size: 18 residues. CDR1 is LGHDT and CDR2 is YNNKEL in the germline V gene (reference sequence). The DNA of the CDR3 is TGTGCCAGCAGCCTCGGGGGGACCTTCTCTGGGTCTTACAATGAGCAGTTCTTC. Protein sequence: CASSLGGTFSGSYNEQFF.

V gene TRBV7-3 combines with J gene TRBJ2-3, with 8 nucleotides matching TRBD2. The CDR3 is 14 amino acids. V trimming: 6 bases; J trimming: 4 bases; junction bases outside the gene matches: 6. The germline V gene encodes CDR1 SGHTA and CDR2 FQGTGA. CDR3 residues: CASSTGLAPDTQYF. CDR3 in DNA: TGTGCCAGCAGTACTGGACTAGCCCCAGATACGCAGTATTTT.

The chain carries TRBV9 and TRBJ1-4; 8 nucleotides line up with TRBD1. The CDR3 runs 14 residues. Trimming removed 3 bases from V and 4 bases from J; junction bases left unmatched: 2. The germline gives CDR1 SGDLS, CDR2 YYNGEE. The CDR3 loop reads CASSEGQVNEKLFF. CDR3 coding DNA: TGTGCCAGCAGCGAGGGACAGGTTAATGAAAAACTGTTTTTT.

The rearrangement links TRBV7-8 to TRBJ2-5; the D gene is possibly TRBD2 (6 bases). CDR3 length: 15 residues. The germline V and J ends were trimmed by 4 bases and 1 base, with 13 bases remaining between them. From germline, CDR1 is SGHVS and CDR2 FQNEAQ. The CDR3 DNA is TGTGCCAGCAGCTATGGCGGGGCAGCCCAAGAGACCCAGTACTTC. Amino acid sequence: CASSYGGAAQETQYF. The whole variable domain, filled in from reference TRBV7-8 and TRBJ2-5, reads GAGVSQSPRYKVAKRGQDVALRCDPISGHVSLFWYQQALGQGPEFLTYFQNEAQLDKSGLPSDRFFAERPEGSVSTLKIQRTQQEDSAVYLCASSYGGAAQETQYFGPGTRLLVL.

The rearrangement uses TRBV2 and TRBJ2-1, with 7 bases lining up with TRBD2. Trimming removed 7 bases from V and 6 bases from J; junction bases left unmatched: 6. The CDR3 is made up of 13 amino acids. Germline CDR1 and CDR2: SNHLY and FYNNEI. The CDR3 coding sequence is TGTGCCAGCACTAGGACTAGGGGCAATGAGCAGTTCTTC. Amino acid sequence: CASTRTRGNEQFF.

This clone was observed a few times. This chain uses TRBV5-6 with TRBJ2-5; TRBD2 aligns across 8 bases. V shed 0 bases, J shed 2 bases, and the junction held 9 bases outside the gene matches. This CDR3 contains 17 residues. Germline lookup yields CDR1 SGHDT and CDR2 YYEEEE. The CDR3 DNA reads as TGTGCCAGCAGCTTGGAAGTCGTAGCGGGGAGACAAGAGACCCAGTACTTC. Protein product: CASSLEVVAGRQETQYF.

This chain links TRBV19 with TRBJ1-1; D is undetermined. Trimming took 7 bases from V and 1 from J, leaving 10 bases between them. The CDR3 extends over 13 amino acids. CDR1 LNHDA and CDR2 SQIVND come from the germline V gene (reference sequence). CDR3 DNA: TGTGCCAGTACCCCTGGCGGGAACACTGAAGCTTTCTTT. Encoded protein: CASTPGGNTEAFF.

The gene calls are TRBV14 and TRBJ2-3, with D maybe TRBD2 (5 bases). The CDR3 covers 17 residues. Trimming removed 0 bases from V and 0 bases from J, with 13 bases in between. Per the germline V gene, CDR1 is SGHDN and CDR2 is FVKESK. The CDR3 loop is CASSQDTRARSTDTQYF. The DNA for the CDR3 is TGTGCCAGCAGCCAAGATACGAGGGCTCGTAGCACAGATACGCAGTATTTT.

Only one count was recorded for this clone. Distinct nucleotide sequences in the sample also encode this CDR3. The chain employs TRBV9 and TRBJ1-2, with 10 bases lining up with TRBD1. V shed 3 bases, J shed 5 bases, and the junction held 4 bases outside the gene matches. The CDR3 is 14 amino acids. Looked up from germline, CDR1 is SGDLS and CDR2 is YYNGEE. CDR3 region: CASSGDRGLYGYTF. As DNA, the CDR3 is TGTGCCAGCAGCGGTGACAGGGGGCTATATGGCTACACCTTC.

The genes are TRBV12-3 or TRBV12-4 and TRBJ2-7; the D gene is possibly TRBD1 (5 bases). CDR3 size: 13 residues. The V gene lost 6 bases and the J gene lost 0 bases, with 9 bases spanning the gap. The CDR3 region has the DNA TGTGCCAGCAGGGGGCGCTCCTCCTACGAGCAGTACTTC. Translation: CASRGRSSYEQYF.

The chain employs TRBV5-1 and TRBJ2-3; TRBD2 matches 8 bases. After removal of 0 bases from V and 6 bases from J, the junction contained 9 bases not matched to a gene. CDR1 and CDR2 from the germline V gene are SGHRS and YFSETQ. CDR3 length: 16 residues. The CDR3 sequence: CASSLAGTRGVDTQYF. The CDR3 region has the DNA TGCGCCAGCAGCTTGGCCGGGACTAGGGGGGTTGATACGCAGTATTTT.

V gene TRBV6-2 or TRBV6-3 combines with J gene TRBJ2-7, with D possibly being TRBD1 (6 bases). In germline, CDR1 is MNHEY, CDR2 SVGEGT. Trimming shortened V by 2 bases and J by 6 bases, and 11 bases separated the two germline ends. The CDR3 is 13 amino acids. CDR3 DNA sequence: TGTGCCAGCAGTTACGAGGGGGATCGCGAGCAGTACTTC. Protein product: CASSYEGDREQYF.

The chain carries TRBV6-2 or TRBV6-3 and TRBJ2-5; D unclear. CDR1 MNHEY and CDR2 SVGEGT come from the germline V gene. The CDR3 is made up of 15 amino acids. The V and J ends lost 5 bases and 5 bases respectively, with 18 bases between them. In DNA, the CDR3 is TGTGCCAGCAGTCCCACGTTTCAGGTTCGGGAGACCCAGTACTTC. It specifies CASSPTFQVRETQYF.

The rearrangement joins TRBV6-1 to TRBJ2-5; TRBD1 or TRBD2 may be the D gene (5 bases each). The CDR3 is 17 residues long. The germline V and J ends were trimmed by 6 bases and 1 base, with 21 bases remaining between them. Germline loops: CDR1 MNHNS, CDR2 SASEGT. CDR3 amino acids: CASREIVGAELQETQYF. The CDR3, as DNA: TGTGCCAGCAGGGAAATCGTCGGGGCGGAGCTCCAAGAGACCCAGTACTTC.

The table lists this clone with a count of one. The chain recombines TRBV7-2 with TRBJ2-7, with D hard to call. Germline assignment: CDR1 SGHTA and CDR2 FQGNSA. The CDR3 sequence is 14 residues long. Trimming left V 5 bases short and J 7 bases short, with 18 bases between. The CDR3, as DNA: TGTGCCAGCAGCCCGCGGAGAACGGTCGGGGAGCAGTACTTC. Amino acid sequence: CASSPRRTVGEQYF.

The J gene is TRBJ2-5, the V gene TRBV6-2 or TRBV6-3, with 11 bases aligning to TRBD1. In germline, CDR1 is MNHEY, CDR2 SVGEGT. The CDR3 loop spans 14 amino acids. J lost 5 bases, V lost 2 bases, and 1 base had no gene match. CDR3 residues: CASSYRDRGETQYF. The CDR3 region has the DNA TGTGCCAGCAGTTACAGGGACAGGGGGGAGACCCAGTACTTC.

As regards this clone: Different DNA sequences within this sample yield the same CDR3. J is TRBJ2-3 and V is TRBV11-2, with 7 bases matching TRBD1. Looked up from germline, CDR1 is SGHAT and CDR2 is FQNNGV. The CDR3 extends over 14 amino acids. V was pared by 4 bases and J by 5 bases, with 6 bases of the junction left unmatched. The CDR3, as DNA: TGTGCCAGCAGCTCGACAGGGTCAATAGATACGCAGTATTTT. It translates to CASSSTGSIDTQYF.

CDR3 in DNA: TGTGCCAGCAGGAGCGGGGGGGAAGGAGAGACCCAGTACTTC. Translation: CASRSGGEGETQYF. The chain combines TRBV11-3 with TRBJ2-5; 10 bases map to TRBD2. The V segment lost 6 bases and the J segment 4 bases; nucleotides outside the gene matches: 5. CDR1 is SGHNT, CDR2 YENEEA, per germline. The length of the CDR3 is 14 residues.

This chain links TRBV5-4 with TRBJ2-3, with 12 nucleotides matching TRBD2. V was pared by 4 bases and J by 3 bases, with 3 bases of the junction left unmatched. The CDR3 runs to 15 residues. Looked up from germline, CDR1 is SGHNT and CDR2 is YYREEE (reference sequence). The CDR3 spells CASSAGLAGTDTQYF. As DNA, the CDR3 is TGTGCCAGCAGCGCGGGACTAGCGGGTACAGATACGCAGTATTTT.

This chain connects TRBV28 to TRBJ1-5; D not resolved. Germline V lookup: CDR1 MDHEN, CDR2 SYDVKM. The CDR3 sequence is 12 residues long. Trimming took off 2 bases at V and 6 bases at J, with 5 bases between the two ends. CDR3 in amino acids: CASSLVVQPQHF. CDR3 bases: TGTGCCAGCAGTTTAGTGGTTCAGCCCCAGCATTTT. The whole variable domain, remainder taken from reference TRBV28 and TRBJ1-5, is DVKVTQSSRYLVKRTGEKVFLECVQDMDHENMFWYRQDPGLGLRLIYFSYDVKMKEKGDIPEGYSVSREKKERFSLILESASTNQTSMYLCASSLVVQPQHFGDGTRLSIL.

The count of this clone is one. The CDR3 region is CASSPPGRNSATSLHF. CDR3 DNA sequence: TGTGCCAGCTCACCTCCGGGACGTAACTCCGCGACATCCCTCCACTTT. The chain couples TRBV18 to TRBJ1-6; possibly TRBD1 for D (5 bases). With 3 bases removed from V and 14 bases from J, the gap between germline ends came to 23 bases. In germline, CDR1 is KGHSH, CDR2 LQKENI. The CDR3 sequence is 16 residues long.

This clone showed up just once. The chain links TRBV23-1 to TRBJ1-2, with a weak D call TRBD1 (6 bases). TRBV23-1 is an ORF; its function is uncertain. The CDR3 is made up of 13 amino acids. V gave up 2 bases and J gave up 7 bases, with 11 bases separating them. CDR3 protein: CASSQGGAAGYTF. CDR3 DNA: TGCGCCAGCAGTCAAGGGGGGGCGGCTGGCTACACCTTC.

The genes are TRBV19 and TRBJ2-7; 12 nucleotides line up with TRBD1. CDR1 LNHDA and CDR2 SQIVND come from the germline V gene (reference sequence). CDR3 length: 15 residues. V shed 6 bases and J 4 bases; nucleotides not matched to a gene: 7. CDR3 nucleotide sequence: TGTGCCAGTAGATCGGGACAGGGGGCGAAATACGAGCAGTACTTC. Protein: CASRSGQGAKYEQYF.

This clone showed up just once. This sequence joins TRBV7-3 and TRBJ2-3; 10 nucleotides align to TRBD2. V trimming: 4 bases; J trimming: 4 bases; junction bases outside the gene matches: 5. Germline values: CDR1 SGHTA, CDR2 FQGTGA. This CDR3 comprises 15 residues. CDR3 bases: TGTGCCAGCAGCTCTCTAGCGGGGGCCGCAGATACGCAGTATTTT. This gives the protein CASSSLAGAADTQYF.

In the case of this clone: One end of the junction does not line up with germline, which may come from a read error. The CDR3 nucleotides are TGTGCCAGTAGTAAGCCTTTGGGGACTAGCGTCGGCAATGGGCAGTTCTTC. Translation: CASSKPLGTSVGNGQFF. The chain links TRBV19 to TRBJ2-1, with 10 bases that match TRBD2. The CDR3 spans 17 residues. Germline V gene sequence: CDR1 LNHDA, CDR2 SQIVND (reference sequence).

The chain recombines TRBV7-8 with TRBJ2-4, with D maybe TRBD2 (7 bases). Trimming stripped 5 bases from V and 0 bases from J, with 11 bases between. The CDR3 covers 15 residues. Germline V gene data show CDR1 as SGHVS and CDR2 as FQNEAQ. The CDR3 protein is CASSPAGAAKNIQYF. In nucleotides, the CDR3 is TGTGCCAGCAGCCCCGCGGGGGCAGCCAAAAACATTCAGTACTTC.

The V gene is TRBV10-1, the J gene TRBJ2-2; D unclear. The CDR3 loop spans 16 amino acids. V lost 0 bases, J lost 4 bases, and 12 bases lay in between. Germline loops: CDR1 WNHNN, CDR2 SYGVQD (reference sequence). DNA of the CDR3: TGCGCCAGCAGTGAGTCGTCATCGTACCTCACCGGGGAGCTGTTTTTT. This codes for CASSESSSYLTGELFF.